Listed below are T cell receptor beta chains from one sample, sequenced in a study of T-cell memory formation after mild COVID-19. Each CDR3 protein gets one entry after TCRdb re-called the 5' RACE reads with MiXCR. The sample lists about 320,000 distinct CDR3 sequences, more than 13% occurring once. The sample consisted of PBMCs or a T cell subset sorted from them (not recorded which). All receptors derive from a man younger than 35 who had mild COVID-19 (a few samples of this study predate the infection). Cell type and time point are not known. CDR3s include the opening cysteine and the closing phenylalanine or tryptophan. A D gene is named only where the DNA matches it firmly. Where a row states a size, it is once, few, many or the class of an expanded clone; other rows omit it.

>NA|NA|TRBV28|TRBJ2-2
TGTGCCAGCGGGACTGCACCTAGGGAGCTGTTTTTT
CASGTAPRELFF
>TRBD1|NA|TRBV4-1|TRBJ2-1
TGCGCCAGCAGATCGACGGACAGGACCTACAATGAGCAGTTCTTC
CASRSTDRTYNEQFF
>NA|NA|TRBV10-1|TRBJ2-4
TGCGCCAGCAGTGAGTCTTTCGGGTCCGACAAAAACATTCAGTACTTC
CASSESFGSDKNIQYF
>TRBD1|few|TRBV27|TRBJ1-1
TGTGCCAGCAGTATACGGACGACAGGGGCCACTGAAGCTTTCTTT
CASSIRTTGATEAFF
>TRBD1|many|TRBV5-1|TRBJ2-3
TGCGCCAGCAGCAAGGACAGGGGTGACGATACGCAGTATTTT
CASSKDRGDDTQYF
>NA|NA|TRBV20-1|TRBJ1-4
TGCAGTGCTAGAGAAGGCGCAACTAATGAAAAACTGTTTTTT
CSAREGATNEKLFF
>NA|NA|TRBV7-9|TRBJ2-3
TGTGCCAGCAGCACCCAGGGGGGTACGCAGTATTTT
CASSTQGGTQYF
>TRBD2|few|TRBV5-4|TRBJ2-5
TGTGCCAGCAGCCCCCAGCGGGGGGGCGGAGAGACCCAGTACTTC
CASSPQRGGGETQYF
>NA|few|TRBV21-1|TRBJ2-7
TGTGCCAGCAGCATAACAGGCCCCCACTCCTACGAGCAGTACTTC
CASSITGPHSYEQYF
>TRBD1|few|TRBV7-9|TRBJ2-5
TGTGCCAGCCGGGTCGCAGGGGGCGTAGAGACCCAGTACTTC
CASRVAGGVETQYF
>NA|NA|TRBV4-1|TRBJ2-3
TGCGCCAGCAGCCAAGGAACAGCCGATACGCAGTATTTT
CASSQGTADTQYF
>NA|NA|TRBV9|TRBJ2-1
TGTGCCAGCAGCGTATTCGGGTATGAGCAGTTCTTC
CASSVFGYEQFF
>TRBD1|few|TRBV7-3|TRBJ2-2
TGTGCCAGCAGCTTAGATGGGACAGTCGCGAACACCGGGGAGCTGTTTTTT
CASSLDGTVANTGELFF
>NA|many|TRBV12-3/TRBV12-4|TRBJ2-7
TGTGCCAGCAGTCCCCCTCCGGGATACGAGCAGTACTTC
CASSPPPGYEQYF
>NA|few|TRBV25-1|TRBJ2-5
TGTGCCAGCAGTGAATTGACGATACAAGAGACCCAGTACTTC
CASSELTIQETQYF
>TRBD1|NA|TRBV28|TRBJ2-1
TGTGCCAGCAGTTTACCGGGACAGGGGTTGAATGAGCAGTTCTTC
CASSLPGQGLNEQFF
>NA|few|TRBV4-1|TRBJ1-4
TGCGCCAGCAGACTTGGGATCCCAGGGGCGGGGGAAAAACTGTTTTTT
CASRLGIPGAGEKLFF
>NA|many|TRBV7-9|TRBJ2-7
TGTGCCAGCAGCTTAGGGGGGGCCGCCTACGAGCAGTACTTC
CASSLGGAAYEQYF
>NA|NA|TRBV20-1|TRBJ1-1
TGCAGTGCTAGATCAGGGGAGGCCACTGAAGCTTTCTTT
CSARSGEATEAFF
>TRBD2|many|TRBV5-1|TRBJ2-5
TGCGCCAGCAGCGGCCAGGGTCCGCGGGGGGAGACCCAGTACTTC
CASSGQGPRGETQYF
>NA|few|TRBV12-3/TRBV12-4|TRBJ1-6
TGTGCCAGCAGTTTAGTTTTGAACTCACCCCTCCACTTT
CASSLVLNSPLHF
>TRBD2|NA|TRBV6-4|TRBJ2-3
TGTGCCAGCAGGACCAGCGGGGACCGCACAGATACGCAGTATTTT
CASRTSGDRTDTQYF
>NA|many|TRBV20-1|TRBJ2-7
TGCAGTGCTAGAGATCCGGGGGCGGTTGGCTTTCTCTACGAGCAGTACTTC
CSARDPGAVGFLYEQYF
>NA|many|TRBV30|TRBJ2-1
TGTGCCTGGAGTGTACAGGGTATCAATGAGCAGTTCTTC
CAWSVQGINEQFF
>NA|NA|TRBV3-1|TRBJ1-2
TGTGCCAGCAGCCAAGATCGGGTAATGAATGGCTACACCTTC
CASSQDRVMNGYTF
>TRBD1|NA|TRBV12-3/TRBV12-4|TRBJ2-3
TGTGCCAGCAGTTTCGGGACAGGGGGTAGCACAGATACGCAGTATTTT
CASSFGTGGSTDTQYF